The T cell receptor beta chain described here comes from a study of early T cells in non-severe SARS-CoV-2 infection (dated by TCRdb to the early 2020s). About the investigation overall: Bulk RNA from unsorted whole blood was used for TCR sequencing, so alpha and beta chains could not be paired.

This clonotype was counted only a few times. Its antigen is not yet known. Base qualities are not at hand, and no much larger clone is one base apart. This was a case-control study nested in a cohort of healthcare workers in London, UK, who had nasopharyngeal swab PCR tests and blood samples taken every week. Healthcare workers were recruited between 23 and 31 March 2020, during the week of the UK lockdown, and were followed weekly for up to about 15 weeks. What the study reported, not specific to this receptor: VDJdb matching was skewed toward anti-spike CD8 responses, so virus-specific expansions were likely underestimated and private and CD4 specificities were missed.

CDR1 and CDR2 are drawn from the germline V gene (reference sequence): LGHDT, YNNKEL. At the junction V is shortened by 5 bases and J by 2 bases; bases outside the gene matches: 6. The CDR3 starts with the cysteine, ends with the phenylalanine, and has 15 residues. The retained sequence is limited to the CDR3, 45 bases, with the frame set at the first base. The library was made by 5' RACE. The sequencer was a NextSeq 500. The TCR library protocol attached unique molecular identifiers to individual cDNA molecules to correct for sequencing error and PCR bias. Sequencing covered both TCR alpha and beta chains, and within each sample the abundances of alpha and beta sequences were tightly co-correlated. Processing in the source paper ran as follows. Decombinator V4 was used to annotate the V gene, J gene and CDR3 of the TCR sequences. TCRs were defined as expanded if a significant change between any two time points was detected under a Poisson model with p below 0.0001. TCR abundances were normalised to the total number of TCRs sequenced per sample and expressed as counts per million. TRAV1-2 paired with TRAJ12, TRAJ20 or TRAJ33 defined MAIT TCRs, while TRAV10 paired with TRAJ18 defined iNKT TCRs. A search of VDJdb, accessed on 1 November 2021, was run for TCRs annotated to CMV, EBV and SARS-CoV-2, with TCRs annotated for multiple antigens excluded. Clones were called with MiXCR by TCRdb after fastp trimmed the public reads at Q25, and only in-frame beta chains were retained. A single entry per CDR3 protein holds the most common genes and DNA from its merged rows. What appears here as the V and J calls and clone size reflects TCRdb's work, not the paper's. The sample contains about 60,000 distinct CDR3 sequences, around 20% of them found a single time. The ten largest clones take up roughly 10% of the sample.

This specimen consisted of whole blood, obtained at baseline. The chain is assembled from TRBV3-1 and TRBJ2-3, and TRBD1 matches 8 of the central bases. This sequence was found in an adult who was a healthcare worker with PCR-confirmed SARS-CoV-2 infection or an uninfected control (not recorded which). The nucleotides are TGTGCCAGCAGCAAGACAGGGGACCCCACAGATACGCAGTATTTT. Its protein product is CASSKTGDPTDTQYF.